This T cell receptor beta chain was observed in a study of blood T cell repertoires in COVID-19. The protocol was immunoSEQ multiplex PCR, while the TCRdb copy is restricted to in-frame clones and leaves out a portion. The repertoire holds approximately 300,000 clones, with over 85% as singletons. Germline V gene lookup returns CDR1 GTSNPN and CDR2 SVGIG (reference sequence). This CDR3 has 14 amino acids. Deletions cut 4 bases from V and 2 bases from J, with 12 bases between. This TCR derives from a man in his fifties or sixties who had recovered from COVID-19. J is TRBJ2-1 and V is TRBV30; a weak D match, TRBD1 (5 bases). The sample comprised PBMCs or T cells enriched from blood (not recorded which). The chain's CDR3 is CAWNWGGTYNEQFF. CDR3 bases: TGTGCCTGGAATTGGGGCGGTACCTACAATGAGCAGTTCTTC.